The sequence of this T cell receptor (beta chain) was determined in a study of T cell responses to AZD1222 COVID-19 vaccine. Across the study: Whether given at about 4 or about 12 weeks, second doses were pooled. Study-level results: Baseline antibody screening turned up just a handful of seropositive AZD1222 recipients.

Trimming pared 3 bases from V and 0 bases from J, leaving 12 bases between. The germline V gene encodes CDR1 SGHTA and CDR2 FQGNSA. This CDR3 is 15 amino acids long. This clone has a single count. Its specificity is not known. Method: immunoSEQ multiplex PCR; TCRdb's copy keeps in-frame clones and lacks some. The sample gives around 130,000 clones, roughly 85% of which show up once; about 9.8% is in the top ten. The specimen comprised peripheral blood, sampled on day 0 of AZD1222 vaccination. This rearrangement joins TRBV7-2 to TRBJ2-7; a possible D gene is TRBD2 (6 bases). This sequence originates from an adult in good health. CDR3 in DNA: TGTGCCAGCAGCTTCCGGCGGGGCGTCTCCTACGAGCAGTACTTC. Amino acids: CASSFRRGVSYEQYF.